The 25 T cell receptor beta chains below all came from one sample that was sequenced in a study of cytomegalovirus exposure and HLA in healthy donors. Primers included in the PCR were 60 Vbeta and 13 Jbeta primers. Measured with immunoSEQ multiplex PCR; TCRdb has only the in-frame clones, and not every one. Among hundreds of thousands of clones listed, about 75% were seen once. Sequencing was done on a sample of PBMCs. These receptors all come from a male donor in good health and CMV-seronegative.

This clone showed up just once. The chain has TRBV9 and TRBJ2-1; 9 nucleotides line up with TRBD2. CDR1 is SGDLS and CDR2 is YYNGEE in the germline V gene. The CDR3 length is 16 residues. V gave up 4 bases and J gave up 8 bases; unmatched junction bases: 13. CDR3 sequence reads: CASSPWAGGLVDEQFF. CDR3 in DNA: TGTGCCAGCAGCCCATGGGCGGGAGGGCTAGTAGATGAGCAGTTCTTC.

This chain joins TRBV28 and TRBJ1-2; tentative D call: TRBD1 (6 bases). The CDR3 runs 13 residues. Germline CDR1 reads MDHEN; CDR2 reads SYDVKM. Between the trimmed V and J ends, which lost 8 bases and 5 bases, there was a span of 15 bases. The CDR3 here is CASGPTGGYGYTF. For the CDR3, the DNA is TGTGCCAGCGGGCCGACAGGCGGATATGGCTACACCTTC.

The chain recombines TRBV5-4 with TRBJ1-1, with 9 bases identical to TRBD1. The CDR3 is 17 amino acids. Losses at the gene ends were 3 bases for V and 5 bases for J; bases not matched to a gene: 14. In germline, CDR1 is SGHNT, CDR2 YYREEE (reference sequence). CDR3 sequence: CASSWDKRTGVATEAFF. The CDR3 nucleotides read TGTGCCAGCAGCTGGGACAAACGGACAGGGGTGGCGACTGAAGCTTTCTTT.

The rearrangement joins TRBV7-2 to TRBJ1-1; 8 bases fit TRBD1. V shed 4 bases, J shed 2 bases, and the junction held 6 bases outside the gene matches. CDR3 length: 15 residues. Per the germline V gene, CDR1 is SGHTA and CDR2 is FQGNSA. The CDR3 is CASSSLQGANTEAFF. Written as DNA, the CDR3 is TGTGCCAGCAGCTCACTTCAGGGGGCAAACACTGAAGCTTTCTTT.

V is TRBV29-1 and J is TRBJ2-3; perhaps TRBD1 as D (5 bases). This CDR3 comprises 14 residues. CDR1 SQVTM and CDR2 ANQGSEA come from the germline V gene. V was clipped by 1 base and J by 1 base, with 9 bases between them. CDR3 residues: CSVEVRVGTDTQYF. The DNA of the CDR3 is TGCAGCGTTGAAGTCAGGGTTGGCACAGATACGCAGTATTTT.

This chain links TRBV7-2 with TRBJ2-7, with D tentatively TRBD1 (6 bases). Trimming took 5 bases from V and 3 from J, leaving 20 bases between them. The CDR3 has 16 amino acids. The germline V gene has CDR1 SGHTA and CDR2 FQGNSA. The CDR3 sequence is CASSLLERTDSYEQYF. The CDR3 nucleotides read TGTGCCAGCAGCCTACTGGAAAGGACGGACAGCTACGAGCAGTACTTC.

This chain links TRBV25-1 with TRBJ2-1, with D perhaps TRBD2 (6 bases). The ends were cut back, 4 bases at V and 9 bases at J, with 13 bases in the middle. The CDR3 is made up of 13 amino acids. Per germline, CDR1 MGHDK and CDR2 SYGVNS. The CDR3 nucleotides are TGTGCCAGCAGTGGTGTGTCTAGCGCTGAGCAGTTCTTC. Its translation: CASSGVSSAEQFF.

This chain connects TRBV9 to TRBJ2-5; TRBD2 is a possible D gene (5 bases). Germline V lookup: CDR1 SGDLS, CDR2 YYNGEE. V was pared by 0 bases and J by 5 bases, with 11 bases between. The length of the CDR3 is 14 residues. CDR3 region: CASSVEIGGETQYF. CDR3 nucleotides: TGTGCCAGCAGCGTAGAGATAGGCGGGGAGACCCAGTACTTC.

The chain is built from TRBV28 and TRBJ2-7; 10 positions match TRBD1. After removal of 1 base from V and 4 bases from J, the junction contained 7 bases not matched to a gene. Germline V gives CDR1 MDHEN, CDR2 SYDVKM. The CDR3 has 16 amino acids. DNA of the CDR3: TGTGCCAGCAGTTTATCGGGACAGGGGAGCAAATACGAGCAGTACTTC. This gives the protein CASSLSGQGSKYEQYF.

This clone came up a few times. This chain joins TRBV30 and TRBJ2-7; TRBD1 matches at 7 bases. From germline, CDR1 is GTSNPN and CDR2 SVGIG (reference sequence). Trimming cost V 4 bases and J 3 bases; bases outside gene matches: 12. This CDR3 spans 15 amino acids. CDR3 sequence (DNA): TGTGCCTGGAACCTAATCCGACAGGGTAGCTACGAGCAGTACTTC. Translating it yields CAWNLIRQGSYEQYF.

The CDR3 is CASRPGEFVSGYTF. CDR3 bases: TGTGCCAGCAGACCCGGGGAGTTCGTCTCTGGCTACACCTTC. V is TRBV7-9 and J is TRBJ1-2; D call uncertain. The V gene lost 6 bases and the J gene lost 7 bases, with 18 bases spanning the gap. The length of the CDR3 is 14 residues. Germline V gene sequence: CDR1 SEHNR, CDR2 FQNEAQ (reference sequence).

The chain has TRBV5-5 and TRBJ2-7; 10 bases map to TRBD2. Losses at the gene ends were 3 bases for V and 7 bases for J; bases not matched to a gene: 10. Germline CDR1 SGHKS, CDR2 YYEKEE (reference sequence). The CDR3 loop spans 15 amino acids. The CDR3 protein is CASSSRLAGVGEQYF. The CDR3 nucleotides read TGTGCCAGCAGCTCACGACTAGCGGGCGTAGGGGAGCAGTACTTC.

This sequence joins TRBV28 and TRBJ2-3; TRBD2 aligns across 10 bases. With 2 bases clipped from V and 8 bases from J, the junction kept 4 bases outside the gene matches. Germline CDR1 and CDR2: MDHEN and SYDVKM. There are 14 residues in the CDR3. As DNA, the CDR3 is TGTGCCAGCAGTTTACTAGCGGGAGATGGTACGCAGTATTTT. As protein: CASSLLAGDGTQYF.

This chain connects TRBV30 to TRBJ2-7, with 8 bases aligning to TRBD2. CDR3 length equals 14 residues. Trimming cost V 0 bases and J 7 bases; bases outside gene matches: 8. Germline CDR1 is GTSNPN and CDR2 is SVGIG (reference sequence). CDR3 amino acids: CAWSVRGGGYEQYF. As DNA, the CDR3 is TGTGCCTGGAGTGTACGGGGGGGCGGGTATGAGCAGTACTTC.

This chain links TRBV28 with TRBJ2-1; D might be TRBD1 (6 bases). CDR1 and CDR2 (germline): MDHEN, SYDVKM. V dropped 3 bases and J dropped 9 bases, with 21 bases sitting between them. The CDR3 runs 16 residues. The CDR3 is CASSFFRILSGVEQFF. CDR3 sequence (DNA): TGTGCCAGCAGTTTTTTCAGAATTTTATCAGGGGTTGAGCAGTTCTTC.

As for this clone: At one end, the junction sequence differs from germline, possibly due to a read error. The V gene is TRBV7-6, the J gene TRBJ2-1; no clear D. CDR1 SGHVS and CDR2 FNYEAQ come from the germline V gene. The CDR3 extends over 15 amino acids. The CDR3 DNA is TGTGCCAGCAGCTTAAGTATGAGCTCCTACAGTGAGCAGTTCTTC. Protein: CASSLSMSSYSEQFF.

The chain couples TRBV30 to TRBJ1-2; perhaps TRBD1 as D (5 bases). This CDR3 comprises 13 residues. Germline V gene lookup returns CDR1 GTSNPN and CDR2 SVGIG (reference sequence). The germline V and J ends were trimmed by 4 bases and 7 bases, with 16 bases remaining between them. In nucleotides, the CDR3 is TGTGCCTGGACCCCGTCAGGGCTAGGTGGCTACACCTTC. It encodes CAWTPSGLGGYTF.

The chain is built from TRBV4-1 and TRBJ2-3; 8 nucleotides match TRBD1. This CDR3 is built from 13 residues. Germline V gene lookup returns CDR1 MGHRA and CDR2 YSYEKL. V gave up 6 bases and J gave up 6 bases; unmatched junction bases: 5. This CDR3 is CASRRTGGDTQYF. CDR3 coding DNA: TGCGCCAGCAGGCGCACAGGGGGGGATACGCAGTATTTT.

The J gene is TRBJ1-5, the V gene TRBV10-2, with D possibly TRBD1 on 6 matching bases. V lost 8 bases and J 2 bases, leaving 19 bases between the germline ends. The CDR3 length is 16 residues. The germline CDR1 and CDR2 sequences are WSHSY and SAAADI. This chain's CDR3 is CASPRQVTEGNQPQHF. The CDR3 bases are TGCGCCAGCCCAAGACAGGTAACGGAAGGCAATCAGCCCCAGCATTTT.

CDR3 DNA: TGTGCCAGCAGCCATCGGGCTAACTATGGCTACACCTTC. This codes for CASSHRANYGYTF. The rearrangement uses TRBV28 and TRBJ1-2; D is ambiguous. CDR3 length equals 13 residues. Germline V gives CDR1 MDHEN, CDR2 SYDVKM. Between the trimmed V and J ends, which lost 6 bases and 0 bases, there was a span of 8 bases.

This clone was recorded a few times. The chain recombines TRBV30 with TRBJ1-4, with a tentative D call TRBD1 (5 bases). The CDR3 has 14 residues. Trimming cost V 0 bases and J 11 bases, with 16 bases left between them. Germline values: CDR1 GTSNPN, CDR2 SVGIG (reference sequence). The chain's CDR3 is CAWSVIRPGEKLFF. The DNA of the CDR3 is TGTGCCTGGAGTGTCATCCGACCGGGGGAGAAACTGTTTTTT.

The J gene is TRBJ2-5, the V gene TRBV30; D may be TRBD1 (6 bases). The V and J ends lost 0 bases and 7 bases respectively, with 18 bases between them. Germline V CDR1 and CDR2: GTSNPN, SVGIG (reference sequence). This CDR3 contains 15 residues. The CDR3 spells CAWSVRSQIGGTQYF. CDR3 sequence (DNA): TGTGCCTGGAGTGTACGGTCCCAAATAGGGGGGACCCAGTACTTC.

Only a few counts were recorded for this clone. This chain uses TRBV4-3 with TRBJ1-2, with 10 bases aligning to TRBD1. With V trimmed by 3 bases and J by 8 bases, 9 bases remained unmatched. The CDR3 has 15 residues. Germline assignment: CDR1 LGHNA and CDR2 YSLEER. The CDR3: CASSQGPGQGSGYTF. DNA for the CDR3: TGCGCCAGCAGCCAGGGACCGGGACAGGGGAGCGGCTACACCTTC.

The chain carries TRBV6-1 and TRBJ1-2, with 8 nucleotides matching TRBD1. Germline CDR1 is MNHNS and CDR2 is SASEGT. J lost 8 bases, V lost 7 bases, and 6 bases had no gene match. CDR3 size: 12 residues. The CDR3 spells CASNQGAEGYTF. In DNA, the CDR3 is TGTGCCAGCAACCAGGGGGCAGAAGGCTACACCTTC.

This clone was seen a single time. The genes are TRBV30 and TRBJ1-1; TRBD1 matches 9 bases. Per germline, CDR1 GTSNPN and CDR2 SVGIG (reference sequence). Unmatched junction bases numbered 5, after V lost 2 bases and J lost 1 base. This CDR3 is built from 15 residues. The CDR3 coding sequence is TGTGCCTGGAGTCCCTGGGGACAGGGGAACACTGAAGCTTTCTTT. Protein: CAWSPWGQGNTEAFF.